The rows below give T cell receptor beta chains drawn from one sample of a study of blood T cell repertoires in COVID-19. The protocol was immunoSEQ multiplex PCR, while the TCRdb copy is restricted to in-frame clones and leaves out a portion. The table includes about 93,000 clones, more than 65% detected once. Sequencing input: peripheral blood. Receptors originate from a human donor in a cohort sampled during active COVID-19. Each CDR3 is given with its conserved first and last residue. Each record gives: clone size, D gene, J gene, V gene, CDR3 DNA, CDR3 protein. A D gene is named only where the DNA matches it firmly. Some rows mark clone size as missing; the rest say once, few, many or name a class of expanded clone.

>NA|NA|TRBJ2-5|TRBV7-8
TGTGCCAGCAGCTTAGGGCCAGTCCAAGAGACCCAGTACTTC
CASSLGPVQETQYF
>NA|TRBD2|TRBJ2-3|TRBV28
TGTGCCAGCAGTCCTCGGAGGACTAGCGGGATCACAGATACGCAGTATTTT
CASSPRRTSGITDTQYF
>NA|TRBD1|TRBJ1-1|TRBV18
TGTGCCAGCTCCCCACAGGGGGCGGGCACTGAAGCTTTCTTT
CASSPQGAGTEAFF
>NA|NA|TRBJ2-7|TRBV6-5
TGTGCCAGCAGCCTCCGGGGCGAGCAGTACTTC
CASSLRGEQYF
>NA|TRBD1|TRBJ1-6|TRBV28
TGTGCCAGCACCTCCTCCGGGACAGGGCTTACACCCCTCCACTTT
CASTSSGTGLTPLHF
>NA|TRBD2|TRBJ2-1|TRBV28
TGTGCCAGCAGTTTAAGCGGGAGAATCAATGAGCAGTTCTTC
CASSLSGRINEQFF
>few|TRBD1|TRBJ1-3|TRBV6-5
TGTGCCAGCAGGGACAGGGGTAACACCATATATTTT
CASRDRGNTIYF
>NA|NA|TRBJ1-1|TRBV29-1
TGCAGCGTTGGGACAGATAACACTGAAGCTTTCTTT
CSVGTDNTEAFF
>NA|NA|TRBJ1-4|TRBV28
TGTGCCAGCAGTTTAAGAGCCGGAAGGGGTGGGTTTGCAACTAATGAAAAACTGTTTTTT
CASSLRAGRGGFATNEKLFF
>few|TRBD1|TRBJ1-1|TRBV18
TGTGCCAGCTCACCATCGACAGGGGGCAGGGGAACTGAAGCTTTCTTT
CASSPSTGGRGTEAFF
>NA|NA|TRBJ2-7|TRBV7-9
TGTGCCAGCAGCCCCGAACTAGTATCCTACGAGCAGTACTTC
CASSPELVSYEQYF
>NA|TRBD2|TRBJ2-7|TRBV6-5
TGTGCCAGCAGTTACTCTTCGGCGGGAGCGTACGAGCAGTACTTC
CASSYSSAGAYEQYF
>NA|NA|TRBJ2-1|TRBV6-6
TGTGCCAGCAGCCGCAGCGACAATGAGCAGTTCTTC
CASSRSDNEQFF
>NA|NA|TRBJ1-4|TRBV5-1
TGCGCCAGCAGCTTGGGATCGAGCTCCGAAAAACTGTTTTTT
CASSLGSSSEKLFF
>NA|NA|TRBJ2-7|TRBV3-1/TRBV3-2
TGTGCCAGCAGCCACTCCCCTAGCTCCTACGAGCAGTACTTC
CASSHSPSSYEQYF
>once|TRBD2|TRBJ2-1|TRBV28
TGTGCCAGCAGTTCTAGCGGGACCTTAGAGGATGAGCAGTTCTTC
CASSSSGTLEDEQFF
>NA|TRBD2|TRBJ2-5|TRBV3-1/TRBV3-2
TGTGCCAGCAGCCCTTTTAGCGGGGGGTACCAAGAGACCCAGTACTTC
CASSPFSGGYQETQYF
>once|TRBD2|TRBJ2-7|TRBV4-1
TGCGCCAGCAGCCAAGAACGGGGGCTAGCGGGGGGGCGCGAGCAGTACTTC
CASSQERGLAGGREQYF
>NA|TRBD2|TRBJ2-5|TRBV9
TGTGCCAGCAGCCCTTTGGGGAGGGCCCTCGGGGAGACCCAGTACTTC
CASSPLGRALGETQYF
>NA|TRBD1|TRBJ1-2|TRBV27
TGTGCCAGCAGAACCACAGGGGGCGCCAGGGGCTACACCTTC
CASRTTGGARGYTF
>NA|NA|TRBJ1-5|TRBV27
TGTGCCAGCAGTCCCCTGGCTAATCAGCCCCAGCATTTT
CASSPLANQPQHF
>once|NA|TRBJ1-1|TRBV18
TGTGCCAGCTCACCACGGGAAACCCGAGGGAGCACTGAAGCTTTCTTT
CASSPRETRGSTEAFF
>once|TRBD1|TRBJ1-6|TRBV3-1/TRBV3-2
TGTGCCAGCAGCCAGGGTCCGGGACAGAATTTGAGGGTGGTTTCACCCCTCCACTTT
CASSQGPGQNLRVVSPLHF
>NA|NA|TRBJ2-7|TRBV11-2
TGTGCCAGCAGCTGGCAGCCCCAGTCGGGGCAGTACTTC
CASSWQPQSGQYF
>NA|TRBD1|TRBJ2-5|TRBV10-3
TGTGCCATCAGTGAGTCGACAGGGGGGACCCAGTACTTC
CAISESTGGTQYF
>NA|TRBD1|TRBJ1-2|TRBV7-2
TGTGCCAGCAGCTTACGGATGGACAGGCCTAACTATGGCTACACCTTC
CASSLRMDRPNYGYTF
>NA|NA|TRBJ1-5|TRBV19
TGTGCCAGTAGTATCGGGTACAGGGGCAATCAGCCCCAGCATTTT
CASSIGYRGNQPQHF
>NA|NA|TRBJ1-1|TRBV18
TGTGCCAGCTCACCGATCCAGGGTGGCACTGAAGCTTTCTTT
CASSPIQGGTEAFF
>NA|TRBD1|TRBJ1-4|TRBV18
TGTGCCAGCTCAACTACCAGGGACAGGGAAAAACTGTTTTTT
CASSTTRDREKLFF
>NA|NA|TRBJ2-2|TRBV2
TGTGCCAGCACCCTAGCTTACACCGGGGAGCTGTTTTTT
CASTLAYTGELFF
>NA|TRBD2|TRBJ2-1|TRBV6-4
TGTGCCAGCAGTGACTCGGCGGGAGAGGTGGGTGAGCAGTTCTTC
CASSDSAGEVGEQFF
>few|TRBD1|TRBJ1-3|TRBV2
TGTGCCAGCAAAACAGGGGGCTCTGGAAACACCATATATTTT
CASKTGGSGNTIYF
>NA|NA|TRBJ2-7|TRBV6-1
TGTGCCAGCAGTGAAGGCGGCAGCTACGAGCAGTACTTC
CASSEGGSYEQYF
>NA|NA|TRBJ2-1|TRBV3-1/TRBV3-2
TGTGCCAGCAGCCACCGGAATAGGGGAAGCTCCTACAATGAGCAGTTCTTC
CASSHRNRGSSYNEQFF
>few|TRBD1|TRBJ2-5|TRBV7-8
TGTGCCAGCAGCCCCAGGGACAGGGTTTTAGGGACCCAGTACTTC
CASSPRDRVLGTQYF
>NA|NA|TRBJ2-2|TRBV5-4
TGTGCCAGCAGCACCGGGACACCGAACACCGGGGAGCTGTTTTTT
CASSTGTPNTGELFF
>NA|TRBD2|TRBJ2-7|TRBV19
TGTGCCAGTAGTATCCAGCGGGGCACCTACGAGCAGTACTTC
CASSIQRGTYEQYF
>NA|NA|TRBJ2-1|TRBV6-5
TGTGCCAGCAGTTACCCAATCAGCTCCTACAATGAGCAGTTCTTC
CASSYPISSYNEQFF
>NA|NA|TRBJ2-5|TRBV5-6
TGTGCCAGCAGCTTGTTAGTAGAGGAGACCCAGTACTTC
CASSLLVEETQYF
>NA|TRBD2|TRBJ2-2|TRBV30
TGTGCCTGGAGTCGGGGGGCGAACACCGGGGAGCTGTTTTTT
CAWSRGANTGELFF